These T cell receptor beta chains were read from a single sample in a study of T cells after yellow fever vaccination. TCRdb analysed the 5' RACE reads with MiXCR anew, one entry per CDR3 protein. The sample lists some 200,000 distinct CDR3 sequences, approximately 11% occurring once. The sample in question was CD8+ T cells sorted from PBMCs, obtained 15 days after the yellow fever booster vaccination. Receptors originate from a young man who received the YFV17D yellow fever vaccine. CDR3s leave out the opening cysteine and the closing phenylalanine or tryptophan. Some rows have no size entry. The others give once, few or many, or a class for an expanded clone.

J,length,V,size,CDR3
TRBJ2-7,12,TRBV5-1,NA,ASSLEREAYEQY
TRBJ2-1,13,TRBV3-1,many,ASSPRGTSYNEQF
TRBJ1-2,13,TRBV7-9,few,ASSPTDRGGGGYT
TRBJ1-2,13,TRBV3-1,few,ASSQDPTGTDGYT
TRBJ2-2,8,TRBV12-3/TRBV12-4,few,ATQSRELF
TRBJ2-3,12,TRBV5-1,NA,ASSLAQPTDTQY
TRBJ2-4,10,TRBV29-1,NA,SVQLAKNIQY
TRBJ1-6,14,TRBV5-1,NA,ASAPGANSYNSPLH
TRBJ1-5,12,TRBV2,many,ASSEVTADQPQH
TRBJ2-1,14,TRBV7-3,many,ASSLTPLAGGGEQF
TRBJ2-1,13,TRBV7-8,few,ASGNDGTLGNEQF
TRBJ1-6,12,TRBV6-1,NA,ASSDGGKNSPLH
TRBJ2-3,12,TRBV24-1,NA,ATSDFSHQDTQY
TRBJ1-2,13,TRBV28,many,ASSPPDRQNYGYT
TRBJ2-7,12,TRBV7-9,NA,ASSNRTPSYEQY
TRBJ2-3,12,TRBV12-3/TRBV12-4,few,ASSFGLGRDTQY
TRBJ1-4,12,TRBV12-3/TRBV12-4,few,ASSWETAYEKLF
TRBJ2-5,10,TRBV10-2,NA,ASMTGDETQY
TRBJ2-3,15,TRBV6-8,NA,ASRPGLAGSSTDTQY
TRBJ2-1,12,TRBV7-2,NA,ASSFGTVHNEQF